The following is a T cell receptor beta chain sequence with its context. This clonotype has only a few counts. The antigen this receptor binds is unknown. Base-call qualities are not available, and no considerably larger clone is one nucleotide away. TCRdb shows the sequencer as Illumina HiSeq 1500. TCRdb ran its own pipeline on the public reads, namely fastp trimming at Q25 and MiXCR clone calling, and kept in-frame beta chains. Every entry covers one CDR3 protein and lists the most common genes and DNA from its rows. The sample yields approximately 990,000 distinct CDR3 sequences; around 30% were counted once. The ten largest clones take up over 12% of the sample. Here V drops 5 bases and J drops 2 bases, and the junction holds 5 bases not matched to any gene. CDR3 length: 14 amino acids, cysteine to phenylalanine. Only the CDR3 DNA stays, 42 bases, in frame from base 1. CDR1 and CDR2 are read off the germline V gene as MNHEY and SVGAGI.

The data derive from a study of T cell repertoires in cytomegalovirus infection (dated by TCRdb to between 2018 and 2020). Regarding the complete study: Alongside well-studied HLA-B-restricted epitopes, the peptide stimulations were aimed at recently identified HLA-C-restricted CMV epitopes, whose presentation resists viral immunomodulation. Donor HLA type was relevant to the analysis, as public TCR beta signatures indicated carriage of CMV infection together with the matching HLA type.

What the treatment or condition label conveys for this sample: in vitro stimulation with specific CMV peptide epitopes to enrich CMV-specific T cells. What the study reported, not specific to this receptor: The ex vivo response was dominated by HLA-C-restricted CMV-specific TCR beta clonotypes, which also provided the single most frequent clonotype in two of eight donors. In both this cohort and an independent roughly 330-donor cohort, the cumulative frequency of public TCR beta family members distinguished carriers of CMV infection plus the relevant HLA type.

The sequencing used cultured CD8+ T cells from PBMCs, collected from culture after CMV antigen stimulation. The V gene is TRBV6-5 and the J gene is TRBJ2-7; 8 middle bases align to TRBD1. The TCR originated in a human donor in good health (CMV status not recorded). Some clones in this sample may be carry-over from other donors' samples. DNA sequence: TGTGCCAGCAGTCAGCCGGGACAGGCCTACGAGCAGTACTTC. Its product reads: CASSQPGQAYEQYF.